These 24 T cell receptor beta chains were all obtained from the same sample, sequenced in a study of blood T cell repertoires in COVID-19. Generated by immunoSEQ multiplex PCR, the TCRdb table keeps only in-frame clones and is missing some. Seen here are hundreds of thousands of clones, around nine tenths observed once, and the top ten hold about 7.3%. The sample consisted of peripheral blood. These receptors were taken from a woman aged 70 to 79 with COVID-19, enrolled during active disease.

The rearrangement links TRBV7-8 to TRBJ2-1; D possibly corresponds to TRBD1 (6 bases). Germline-derived CDR1 and CDR2 are SGHVS and FQNEAQ. The CDR3 totals 17 residues. V was cut by 5 bases and J by 4 bases, with 21 bases left in between. The CDR3 DNA reads TGTGCCAGCAGCGCCAGGGGCGGGCAAGCCTTGTACAATGAGCAGTTCTTC. Translating it yields CASSARGGQALYNEQFF.

The J gene is TRBJ1-4, the V gene TRBV7-2; a possible D gene is TRBD1 (6 bases). From germline, CDR1 is SGHTA and CDR2 FQGNSA. V was clipped by 5 bases and J by 11 bases, with 9 bases between them. The CDR3 is made up of 11 amino acids. CDR3: CASSNRAKLFF. In nucleotides, the CDR3 is TGTGCCAGCAGCAACAGGGCGAAACTGTTTTTT.

The chain carries TRBV6-2 or TRBV6-3 and TRBJ2-1; TRBD1 aligns across 9 bases. The CDR3 loop spans 15 amino acids. The V gene's germline CDR1 is MNHEY and CDR2 SVGEGT. V lost 5 bases to trimming and J lost 6 bases; unmatched junction nucleotides: 8. The DNA of the CDR3 is TGTGCCAGCAGTCCGCTTTCGACAGGGGGCAATGAGCAGTTCTTC. It yields the protein CASSPLSTGGNEQFF.

This clone has a single count. This chain joins TRBV12-5 and TRBJ2-5; TRBD1 might be the D (6 bases). This CDR3 comprises 15 residues. Trimming shortened V by 5 bases and J by 1 base, and 14 bases separated the two germline ends. Germline lookup yields CDR1 LGHNT and CDR2 FRNRAP. The CDR3 bases are TGTGCTAGTGGTGCCCTAACAGGGCCCCAAGAGACCCAGTACTTC. This translates into CASGALTGPQETQYF.

The chain joins TRBV9 to TRBJ2-5; 9 nucleotides align to TRBD1. Germline assignment: CDR1 SGDLS and CDR2 YYNGEE. J gave up 2 bases and V 4 bases, and 6 bases lay outside the gene matches. The CDR3 extends over 15 amino acids. CDR3 residues: CASSPGTGPQETQYF. For the CDR3, the DNA is TGTGCCAGCAGCCCCGGGACAGGGCCGCAAGAGACCCAGTACTTC. Together with reference TRBV9 and TRBJ2-5, the CDR3 gives the full variable domain: DSGVTQTPKHLITATGQRVTLRCSPRSGDLSVYWYQQSLDQGLQFLIQYYNGEERAKGNILERFSAQQFPDLHSELNLSSLELGDSALYFCASSPGTGPQETQYFGPGTRLLVL.

The chain combines TRBV6-2 or TRBV6-3 with TRBJ2-7; 14 nucleotides agree with TRBD2. Germline values: CDR1 MNHEY, CDR2 SVGEGT. V trimming: 2 bases; J trimming: 3 bases; junction bases outside the gene matches: 12. The CDR3 loop spans 19 amino acids. The CDR3 region is CASSYTGLAGAHYLYEQYF. The CDR3 coding sequence is TGTGCCAGCAGTTACACGGGACTAGCGGGGGCCCACTACCTCTACGAGCAGTACTTC.

This chain connects TRBV29-1 to TRBJ2-2; D is perhaps TRBD1 (6 bases). Trimming removed 7 bases at V and 7 bases at J, with 19 bases between. Germline V gene data show CDR1 as SQVTM and CDR2 as ANQGSEA. This CDR3 is 14 amino acids long. The CDR3 reads CSALRDTQGGELFF. The CDR3 nucleotides read TGCAGCGCCCTTCGGGACACTCAGGGCGGGGAGCTGTTTTTT.

This clone has only one observation. V is TRBV29-1 and J is TRBJ2-1, with TRBD1 as a possible D gene (8 bases). This CDR3 contains 13 residues. The germline V and J ends were trimmed by 4 bases and 9 bases, with 16 bases remaining between them. The germline gives CDR1 SQVTM, CDR2 ANQGSEA. The CDR3 sequence: CSVGSTGEGEQFF. The CDR3 coding sequence is TGCAGCGTTGGCTCGACAGGGGAGGGTGAGCAGTTCTTC.

The chain links TRBV6-5 to TRBJ2-2; 12 bases match TRBD2. Germline V gene sequence: CDR1 MNHEY, CDR2 SVGAGI. V was clipped by 4 bases and J by 7 bases; unmatched bases: 4. The CDR3 consists of 15 residues. The CDR3 loop is CASSLTSGGFGELFF. DNA of the CDR3: TGTGCCAGCAGTTTGACTAGCGGGGGATTCGGGGAGCTGTTTTTT.

This chain links TRBV7-3 with TRBJ2-5; tentatively, D is TRBD2 (6 bases). CDR1 SGHTA and CDR2 FQGTGA come from the germline V gene. This CDR3 contains 14 residues. V was trimmed by 2 bases and J by 5 bases, leaving 12 bases between them. CDR3 sequence: CASSLGGIGETQYF. CDR3 DNA sequence: TGTGCCAGCAGCTTAGGGGGGATCGGGGAGACCCAGTACTTC.

The V gene is TRBV2, the J gene TRBJ1-6; 10 bases agree with TRBD1. CDR3 length: 14 residues. Germline V lookup: CDR1 SNHLY, CDR2 FYNNEI. J gave up 7 bases and V 5 bases, and 2 bases lay outside the gene matches. The CDR3 region is CASSSGQGNSPLHF. In DNA, the CDR3 is TGTGCCAGCAGTTCGGGACAGGGGAATTCACCCCTCCACTTT.

The rearrangement joins TRBV5-1 to TRBJ2-7, with D possibly being TRBD1 (5 bases). Trimming pared 4 bases from V and 1 base from J, leaving 12 bases between. The germline V gene encodes CDR1 SGHRS and CDR2 YFSETQ. The CDR3 is 14 amino acids. The CDR3 DNA reads as TGCGCCAGCAGCGGCCCAGGGTTTTCCTACGAGCAGTACTTC. This encodes CASSGPGFSYEQYF.

The chain has TRBV24-1 and TRBJ2-1; 7 bases fit TRBD1. V lost 4 bases to trimming and J lost 0 bases; unmatched junction nucleotides: 5. The CDR3 is made up of 16 amino acids. Germline CDR1 reads KGHDR; CDR2 reads SFDVKD. The CDR3 here is CATSEGTANSYNEQFF. The CDR3 nucleotides are TGTGCCACCAGTGAGGGGACAGCTAACTCCTACAATGAGCAGTTCTTC.

Of note for this clone: The same CDR3 arises from other DNA sequences in this sample as well. The rearrangement uses TRBV5-4 and TRBJ1-1; 8 nucleotides align to TRBD1. The CDR3 extends over 14 amino acids. V was clipped by 4 bases and J by 1 base; unmatched bases: 3. In germline, CDR1 is SGHNT, CDR2 YYREEE (reference sequence). The CDR3 loop reads CASSPGQENTEAFF. The DNA of the CDR3 is TGTGCCAGCAGCCCGGGACAGGAGAACACTGAAGCTTTCTTT.

The chain joins TRBV7-6 to TRBJ2-2; 9 bases match TRBD2. V lost 5 bases, J lost 1 base, and 8 bases stayed unmatched. CDR3 length: 17 residues. Germline CDR1 is SGHVS and CDR2 is FNYEAQ. In DNA form, the CDR3 reads TGTGCCAGCAGCCCCCAAGGAGCGGGGGGGAACACCGGGGAGCTGTTTTTT. Protein product: CASSPQGAGGNTGELFF.

CDR3 DNA: TGTGCCAGTAGTATCCAGTTGACAGGGCCCTATGGCTACACCTTC. Its translation: CASSIQLTGPYGYTF. V gene TRBV19 combines with J gene TRBJ1-2; 7 bases align to TRBD1. The junction had 8 bases not matched to a gene; V was cut back by 3 bases and J by 4 bases. There are 15 residues in the CDR3. Per germline, CDR1 LNHDA and CDR2 SQIVND (reference sequence).

Here the CDR3 DNA reads TGTGCCACCTCCTGGGGGGGGGTTAATGAAAAACTGTTTTTT. Translated: CATSWGGVNEKLFF. The genes are TRBV7-2 and TRBJ1-4; TRBD1 might be the D (5 bases). The germline CDR1 and CDR2 sequences are SGHTA and FQGNSA. This CDR3 contains 14 residues. V gave up 10 bases and J gave up 4 bases, with 16 bases separating them.

V is TRBV7-6 and J is TRBJ1-5, with D perhaps TRBD1 (6 bases). With 5 bases removed from V and 0 bases from J, the gap between germline ends came to 20 bases. CDR1 is SGHVS and CDR2 is FNYEAQ in the germline V gene. CDR3 length equals 18 residues. DNA of the CDR3: TGTGCCAGCAGCCCCGGGACACGAGTTACTTATAGCAATCAGCCCCAGCATTTT. Residues: CASSPGTRVTYSNQPQHF.

This clone was recorded a few times. The chain links TRBV4-2 to TRBJ2-5; tentative D call: TRBD1 (6 bases). The V end was cut by 4 bases, the J end by 4 bases, with 10 bases between. The CDR3 is 13 residues long. Germline-derived CDR1 and CDR2 are LGHNA and YNFKEQ. The CDR3 protein is CASSLGGTETQYF. CDR3 coding DNA: TGTGCCAGCAGCCTAGGGGGTACAGAGACCCAGTACTTC.

For the CDR3, the DNA is TGTGCCAGTAGTACTACAGGGGTCTATAGCAATCAGCCCCAGCATTTT. Protein product: CASSTTGVYSNQPQHF. V is TRBV19 and J is TRBJ1-5, with 7 nucleotides matching TRBD1. V trimming: 4 bases; J trimming: 0 bases; junction bases outside the gene matches: 6. CDR3 length: 16 amino acids. Germline V CDR1 and CDR2: LNHDA, SQIVND (reference sequence).

This clone came up once. This chain uses TRBV7-9 with TRBJ2-1; D call uncertain. V lost 5 bases and J 5 bases, leaving 7 bases between the germline ends. CDR1 is SEHNR, CDR2 FQNEAQ, per germline (reference sequence). This CDR3 has 12 amino acids. CDR3 DNA sequence: TGTGCCAGCAGCCCCTCGGACAATGAGCAGTTCTTC. This codes for CASSPSDNEQFF.

The gene calls are TRBV5-1 and TRBJ2-2, with 7 bases aligning to TRBD2. Per germline, CDR1 SGHRS and CDR2 YFSETQ. After removal of 4 bases from V and 3 bases from J, the junction contained 9 bases not matched to a gene. This CDR3 is 16 amino acids long. The CDR3 spells CASSQRDGGYTGELFF. CDR3 nucleotides: TGCGCCAGCAGCCAGCGGGACGGGGGTTACACCGGGGAGCTGTTTTTT.

This clone was picked up one time. CDR3 in DNA: TGTGCCAGCTCCTGGACAGGGGGCCCTGAAAAACTGTTTTTT. As protein: CASSWTGGPEKLFF. The chain uses TRBV6-5 and TRBJ1-4; 11 bases fit TRBD1. Per germline, CDR1 MNHEY and CDR2 SVGAGI. V gave up 8 bases and J gave up 7 bases; unmatched junction bases: 6. This CDR3 has 14 residues.

This rearrangement joins TRBV5-1 to TRBJ2-1, with a weak D call TRBD1 (7 bases). V gave up 4 bases and J gave up 9 bases, with 14 bases separating them. The CDR3 consists of 13 residues. Germline CDR1 reads SGHRS; CDR2 reads YFSETQ. The CDR3 sequence is CASSHGGGVEQFF. The CDR3 bases are TGCGCCAGCAGCCATGGAGGGGGCGTTGAGCAGTTCTTC.